One sample yielded the 10 T cell receptor beta chains listed below, sequenced in a study of CD8+CD57+ T cells in acquired aplastic anemia. Patients who underwent sequencing had shown CD8+CD57+ cell expansion by flow cytometry. For CDR3 and TCR beta VDJ profiling, genomic DNA was the template used. One entry per CDR3 protein, called by TCRdb with MiXCR from the reads. The table lists 150,000 to 160,000 distinct CDR3 sequences, just over 50% of them singletons. The specimen sequenced was sorted CD4+, CD8+, or CD8+CD57+ T cells (not recorded which) from PBMCs. Every receptor here comes from a human donor with aplastic anemia.

The table lists this clonotype with many counts. The chain employs TRBV20-1 and TRBJ2-1, with 10 bases aligning to TRBD2. The V gene end was trimmed by 6 bases and the J gene end by 5 bases; junction bases not matched to a gene: 7. The CDR3 covers 14 residues. CDR1 DFQATT and CDR2 SNEGSKA come from the germline V gene (reference sequence). CDR3: CSAEGLAHHNEQFF. CDR3 DNA sequence: TGCAGTGCCGAGGGACTAGCGCACCACAATGAGCAGTTCTTC.

The genes are TRBV13 and TRBJ2-7; D not certain. The germline V gene has CDR1 PRHDT and CDR2 FYEKMQ (reference sequence). The CDR3 covers 14 residues. Trimming took 5 bases from V and 3 from J, leaving 14 bases between them. The CDR3 loop reads CASSLSVDDYEQYF. CDR3 DNA sequence: TGTGCCAGCAGCCTCAGTGTCGACGACTACGAGCAGTACTTC.

This clonotype was observed a few times. The genes are TRBV10-3 and TRBJ2-3; 7 nucleotides match TRBD1. CDR3 length: 16 residues. Germline V CDR1 and CDR2: ENHRY, SYGVKD. The junction had 15 bases not matched to a gene; V was cut back by 10 bases and J by 2 bases. CDR3 amino acids: CATIQRGQEYTDTQYF. The CDR3 DNA reads TGTGCCACCATTCAGAGAGGACAGGAGTACACAGATACGCAGTATTTT.

This clonotype has ten or more counts. The chain employs TRBV4-2 and TRBJ2-7; 10 nucleotides match TRBD1. The CDR3 is 16 amino acids. V lost 5 bases and J lost 0; bases outside the gene matches: 7. Germline CDR1 is LGHNA and CDR2 is YNFKEQ. This chain's CDR3 is CASSGEGQGPSYEQYF. CDR3 bases: TGTGCCAGCAGCGGAGAGGGACAGGGGCCCTCCTACGAGCAGTACTTC.

This sequence joins TRBV5-6 and TRBJ1-2; TRBD1 is a possible D gene (6 bases). The CDR3 has 13 residues. The V end was cut by 2 bases, the J end by 5 bases, with 10 bases between. Per germline, CDR1 SGHDT and CDR2 YYEEEE. Here the CDR3 reads CASSFHRVYGYTF. The CDR3 nucleotides read TGTGCCAGCAGCTTCCACAGGGTTTATGGCTACACCTTC.

The chain is built from TRBV2 and TRBJ2-7, with 9 bases matching TRBD1. With V trimmed by 1 base and J by 5 bases, 6 bases remained unmatched. CDR3 length equals 15 residues. CDR1 SNHLY and CDR2 FYNNEI come from the germline V gene. CDR3 protein: CASSEVWDRDNEQYF. CDR3 DNA: TGTGCCAGCAGTGAAGTTTGGGACAGGGACAACGAGCAGTACTTC.

This clonotype has only a few counts. Germline is not matched at one junction end, which may reflect a read error. V gene TRBV5-1 combines with J gene TRBJ1-1; 8 bases agree with TRBD1. Germline V gene data show CDR1 as SGHRS and CDR2 as YFSETQ. There are 15 residues in the CDR3. CDR3 coding DNA: TGCGCCAGCAGCTCCGGGACAGGAGTGAACGCTGAAGCTTTCTTT. Its translation: CASSSGTGVNAEAFF.

The chain employs TRBV25-1 and TRBJ2-5; 9 bases match TRBD1. Germline CDR1 MGHDK, CDR2 SYGVNS. After removal of 4 bases from V and 11 bases from J, the junction contained 17 bases not matched to a gene. The CDR3 has 16 residues. CDR3 loop: CASSGSRDRETVEQYF. The CDR3 DNA follows: TGTGCCAGCAGTGGGTCCCGGGACAGGGAGACGGTGGAGCAGTACTTC.

This clonotype appeared many times. The chain couples TRBV5-5 to TRBJ1-5, with D unclear. Germline CDR1 and CDR2: SGHKS and YYEKEE (reference sequence). This CDR3 has 14 amino acids. Between the trimmed V and J ends, which lost 4 bases and 0 bases, there was a span of 8 bases. DNA for the CDR3: TGTGCCAGCAGCCCCCGCCTTAGCAATCAGCCCCAGCATTTT. As protein: CASSPRLSNQPQHF.

V usage is TRBV5-6 and J usage is TRBJ2-7, with 8 bases fitting TRBD2. CDR3 length equals 16 residues. Trimming at V came to 4 bases and at J to 5 bases, leaving 14 bases not matched to a gene. Germline V gene lookup returns CDR1 SGHDT and CDR2 YYEEEE. The CDR3 bases are TGTGCCAGCAGCCCGGGGGGGGGAAGGGTGCGACACGAGCAGTACTTC. Amino acid sequence: CASSPGGGRVRHEQYF.